The clone carrying this T cell receptor (beta chain) was found once. Its specificity is not known. This sample was included in a study of shared clonotypes between healthy human individuals. Study at large: CD4 naive and CD4 memory each took three plates per donor, while CD8 naive took two and CD8 memory one. Study outcomes and limitations: Clonotypes not shared had lower generation probabilities than those common to all four donors.

V dropped 5 bases and J dropped 2 bases, with 15 bases sitting between them. Per germline, CDR1 MDHEN and CDR2 SYDVKM. The CDR3 has 15 residues. Some 30,000 T cell genomes, or roughly 200 ng DNA, went into the sorted-subset replicate PCRs. As processed by the authors: ImmunoSEQ sequences covered only the junction and lacked quality scores; filtering therefore differed. Sequenced by immunoSEQ multiplex PCR; TCRdb stores in-frame clones only, minus some. That table gives V, J and clone size, and the DNA gave D and trimming. The sample carries about a million clones, around three quarters recorded once. The TCR comes from a man aged 18-30 years in good health. Some clones in this sample may be carry-over from other donors' samples. What was sequenced was memory CD4+ T cells from PBMCs. As for subset: CD45RA-negative fraction. The genes are TRBV28 and TRBJ1-2; weak D call: TRBD1 (6 bases). CDR3 in amino acids: CASSPHDRRNYGYTF. As DNA, the CDR3 is TGTGCCAGCAGTCCCCACGACAGGAGGAACTATGGCTACACCTTC.